The 20 T cell receptor beta chains presented below share a single source sample, sequenced in a study of somatic mutations in cytotoxic T cells in rheumatoid arthritis. This table comes from immunoSEQ multiplex PCR, and its TCRdb copy is limited to in-frame clones, with some not included. The sample shows under 13,000 clones, 55% to 75% of them seen only once. The sequenced material came from CD8+ T cells sorted from blood. The receptors were sampled from an adult with rheumatoid arthritis.

The chain couples TRBV28 to TRBJ2-5; maybe TRBD1 (6 bases). The CDR3 sequence is 13 residues long. V was pared by 5 bases and J by 4 bases, with 11 bases between. The V gene's germline CDR1 is MDHEN and CDR2 SYDVKM. The CDR3 region is CASSGDISETQYF. The CDR3 nucleotides are TGTGCCAGCAGTGGGGACATCTCAGAGACCCAGTACTTC.

This chain links TRBV6-1 with TRBJ2-1; 8 positions match TRBD1. Looked up from germline, CDR1 is MNHNS and CDR2 is SASEGT. This CDR3 has 14 amino acids. The junction had 7 bases not matched to a gene; V was cut back by 8 bases and J by 4 bases. Written as DNA, the CDR3 is TGTGCCAGCGGAGGGACAGGACCTTACAATGAGCAGTTCTTC. Translating gives CASGGTGPYNEQFF.

This clone is termed medium-sized. V usage is TRBV2 and J usage is TRBJ1-6; tentatively, D is TRBD1 (5 bases). The CDR3 is 16 amino acids. Trimming took 3 bases from V and 0 from J, leaving 9 bases between them. Germline V gene data show CDR1 as SNHLY and CDR2 as FYNNEI. CDR3: CASSDPGSSYNSPLHF. DNA of the CDR3: TGTGCCAGCAGTGATCCAGGGAGCTCCTATAATTCACCCCTCCACTTT.

V is TRBV13 and J is TRBJ2-3; TRBD1 aligns across 10 bases. V was clipped by 5 bases and J by 6 bases; unmatched bases: 8. This CDR3 contains 15 residues. CDR1 and CDR2 (germline): PRHDT, FYEKMQ (reference sequence). CDR3 bases: TGTGCCAGCAGCGCTGGACAGGGGGTGAGGGATACGCAGTATTTT. This translates into CASSAGQGVRDTQYF.

J is TRBJ1-1 and V is TRBV19, with 9 positions matching TRBD1. Germline CDR1 reads LNHDA; CDR2 reads SQIVND (reference sequence). V lost 1 base to trimming and J lost 5 bases; unmatched junction nucleotides: 2. The CDR3 is made up of 14 amino acids. The CDR3 here is CASSIGQGDTEAFF. The CDR3 coding sequence is TGTGCCAGTAGTATAGGACAGGGGGATACTGAAGCTTTCTTT.

The V and J genes are TRBV6-1 and TRBJ1-1; no clear D gene. Between the trimmed V and J ends, which lost 7 bases and 0 bases, there was a span of 6 bases. CDR3 length: 12 amino acids. Germline-derived CDR1 and CDR2 are MNHNS and SASEGT. The CDR3 loop reads CASTALNTEAFF. Here the CDR3 DNA reads TGTGCCAGCACAGCCCTGAACACTGAAGCTTTCTTT.

This clone was observed once. The chain carries TRBV7-9 and TRBJ2-7, with 7 bases matching TRBD1. CDR1 and CDR2 from the germline V gene are SEHNR and FQNEAQ (reference sequence). The CDR3 sequence is 13 residues long. J gave up 5 bases and V 5 bases, and 6 bases lay outside the gene matches. The CDR3 spells CASSRSQGDEQYF. The CDR3 coding sequence is TGTGCCAGCAGCCGTTCTCAGGGGGACGAGCAGTACTTC.

The chain has TRBV7-3 and TRBJ2-2; D gene ambiguous. CDR1 is SGHTA, CDR2 FQGTGA, per germline. V lost 7 bases to trimming and J lost 0 bases, with 12 bases between them. This CDR3 region has 15 residues. In nucleotides, the CDR3 is TGTGCCAGCACCGATGGGTCCGCGAACACCGGGGAGCTGTTTTTT. Its protein product is CASTDGSANTGELFF.

This chain uses TRBV7-7 with TRBJ2-1; D is perhaps TRBD1 (6 bases). Trimming removed 5 bases at V and 7 bases at J, with 9 bases between. This CDR3 has 12 amino acids. Germline V lookup: CDR1 SSHAT, CDR2 FNYEAQ (reference sequence). The CDR3 is CASSPTGNEQFF. DNA for the CDR3: TGTGCCAGCAGCCCTACAGGGAATGAGCAGTTCTTC. The full variable domain, with the rest looked up from reference TRBV7-7 and TRBJ2-1, is GAGVSQSPRYKVTKRGQDVTLRCDPISSHATLYWYQQALGQGPEFLTYFNYEAQPDKSGLPSDRFSAERPEGSISTLTIQRTEQRDSAMYRCASSPTGNEQFFGPGTRLTVL.

The V and J genes are TRBV4-1 and TRBJ2-3, with TRBD2 matching 7 bases. V shed 0 bases, J shed 3 bases, and the junction held 15 bases outside the gene matches. This CDR3 comprises 19 residues. The germline CDR1 and CDR2 sequences are MGHRA and YSYEKL. The DNA for the CDR3 is TGCGCCAGCAGCCAAGACTTTGCTAGCGGTAGGGGTAGGACAGATACGCAGTATTTT. This sequence encodes CASSQDFASGRGRTDTQYF.

The chain is built from TRBV7-9 and TRBJ1-2; D is ambiguous. The germline gives CDR1 SEHNR, CDR2 FQNEAQ (reference sequence). V was trimmed by 5 bases and J by 5 bases, leaving 3 bases between them. The CDR3 loop spans 10 amino acids. The CDR3 DNA reads as TGTGCCAGCAGCCGGTATGGCTACACCTTC. This encodes CASSRYGYTF.

The chain employs TRBV2 and TRBJ1-1, with 10 bases lining up with TRBD1. V dropped 4 bases and J dropped 3; count of bases not matched to a gene: 11. The CDR3 length is 17 residues. Germline V gene sequence: CDR1 SNHLY, CDR2 FYNNEI. CDR3 loop: CASSGPRDRGQDTEAFF. The CDR3 nucleotides are TGTGCCAGCAGTGGCCCCCGGGACAGGGGTCAGGACACTGAAGCTTTCTTT.

The rearrangement links TRBV15 to TRBJ2-5; D not resolved. The CDR3 sequence is 14 residues long. Deletions cut 0 bases from V and 2 bases from J, with 7 bases between. CDR1 is LNHNV and CDR2 is YYDKDF in the germline V gene (reference sequence). CDR3 DNA: TGTGCCACCAGCAGAGATTCCCCACAAGAGACCCAGTACTTC. It encodes CATSRDSPQETQYF.

The chain uses TRBV28 and TRBJ2-7; TRBD1 agrees at 10 bases. CDR1 is MDHEN and CDR2 is SYDVKM in the germline V gene. Germline trimming cut 6 bases from V and 6 bases from J; bases unmatched to any gene: 8. The CDR3 runs 14 residues. CDR3 sequence (DNA): TGTGCCAGCAGCTCTAGACAGGGGGCGAGCGAGCAGTACTTC. Residues: CASSSRQGASEQYF.

The rearrangement joins TRBV7-8 to TRBJ1-1; the D gene is possibly TRBD1 (6 bases). CDR1 is SGHVS, CDR2 FQNEAQ, per germline. The CDR3 is made up of 12 amino acids. V lost 5 bases to trimming and J lost 6 bases, with 10 bases between them. The CDR3 protein is CASSRQGPEAFF. As DNA, the CDR3 is TGTGCCAGCAGCCGTCAGGGGCCTGAAGCTTTCTTT.

This clone turned up a few times. The rearrangement uses TRBV5-1 and TRBJ2-7; D possibly uses TRBD1 or TRBD2 (5 bases each). Trimming shortened V by 5 bases and J by 6 bases, and 15 bases separated the two germline ends. CDR3 length: 13 residues. Germline V gives CDR1 SGHRS, CDR2 YFSETQ. The CDR3 bases are TGCGCCAGCAGGGACGGGGCTCGGGCCGAGCAGTACTTC. It translates to CASRDGARAEQYF.

The chain has TRBV11-3 and TRBJ1-2; maybe TRBD1 (5 bases). CDR1 is SGHNT and CDR2 is YENEEA in the germline V gene. The ends were cut back, 4 bases at V and 1 base at J, with 10 bases in the middle. This CDR3 contains 14 residues. CDR3 nucleotides: TGTGCCAGCAGCTCCGGGGACGATAACTATGGCTACACCTTC. Translating gives CASSSGDDNYGYTF.

This rearrangement joins TRBV10-3 to TRBJ2-7, with D tentatively TRBD2 (5 bases). Between the trimmed V and J ends, which lost 4 bases and 1 base, there was a span of 17 bases. Germline assignment: CDR1 ENHRY and CDR2 SYGVKD. The CDR3 contains 16 residues. CDR3 DNA sequence: TGTGCCATCAGTGTTCATGCCAGGACTCCATCCTACGAGCAGTACTTC. Translation gives CAISVHARTPSYEQYF.

V and J are TRBV7-9 and TRBJ1-2, with 10 bases matching TRBD1. Looked up from germline, CDR1 is SEHNR and CDR2 is FQNEAQ (reference sequence). This CDR3 region has 15 residues. After removal of 5 bases from V and 4 bases from J, the junction contained 7 bases not matched to a gene. The DNA for the CDR3 is TGTGCCAGCAGCCACCGGACAGGGGGGTTCTATGGCTACACCTTC. Its protein product is CASSHRTGGFYGYTF. Full variable domain (rest looked up from reference TRBV7-9 and TRBJ1-2): DTGVSQNPRHKITKRGQNVTFRCDPISEHNRLYWYRQTLGQGPEFLTYFQNEAQLEKSRLLSDRFSAERPKGSFSTLEIQRTEQGDSAMYLCASSHRTGGFYGYTFGSGTRLTVV.

This clone was found a few times. The CDR3 DNA sequence: TGTGCCAGCAGCGTTCTTCAGCCCCTCCACTTT. It yields the protein CASSVLQPLHF. The genes are TRBV9 and TRBJ1-6; D remains ambiguous. V was pared by 2 bases and J by 13 bases, with 7 bases between. CDR1 SGDLS and CDR2 YYNGEE come from the germline V gene. This CDR3 is 11 amino acids long.